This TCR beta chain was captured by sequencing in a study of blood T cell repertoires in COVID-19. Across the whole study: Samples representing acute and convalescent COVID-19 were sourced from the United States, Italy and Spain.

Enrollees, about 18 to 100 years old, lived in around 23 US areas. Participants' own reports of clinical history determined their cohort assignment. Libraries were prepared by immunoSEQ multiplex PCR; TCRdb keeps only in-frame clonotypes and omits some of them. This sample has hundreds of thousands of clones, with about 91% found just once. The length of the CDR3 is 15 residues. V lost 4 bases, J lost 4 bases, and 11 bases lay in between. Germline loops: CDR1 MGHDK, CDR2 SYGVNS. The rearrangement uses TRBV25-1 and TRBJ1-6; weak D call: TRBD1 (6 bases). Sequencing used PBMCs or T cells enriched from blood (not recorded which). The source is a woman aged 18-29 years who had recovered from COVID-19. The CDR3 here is CASSARGGYNSPLHF. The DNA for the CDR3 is TGTGCCAGCAGTGCTAGGGGGGGTTATAATTCACCCCTCCACTTT.